The TCR beta chain described here comes from a study of tumor-infiltrating lymphocytes in primary liver carcinoma. On the study more broadly: Productive TCRbeta reads per sample were roughly 3.5 to 7.13 million, not differing by tissue.

The authors took blood RNA from unsorted whole blood and also extracted germline DNA. The CDR3 contains 13 residues. The V and J ends lost 3 bases and 5 bases respectively, with 5 bases between them. Broader study findings: Top-250-clone fractions were significantly higher in tumors than in blood (p = 0.039).

This clonotype was observed a handful of times. The target antigen is unknown. Constant-region priming of roughly 0.45 ug total RNA yielded TCR beta cDNA. Library construction for TCR beta comprised three nested multiplex PCR rounds performed with slightly modified ARM-PCR. A C-beta reverse primer and TRBV1-TRBV30 forward primers served in each of the first two PCR rounds, at about 10 cycles apiece. A single record per CDR3 protein comes from TCRdb applying MiXCR to the multiplex PCR reads. The sample carries approximately 320,000 distinct CDR3 sequences, approximately 58% recorded once. Sequences were obtained from peripheral blood. The sequence derives from a woman in her 30s with primary liver carcinoma and hepatitis B virus infection. The J gene is TRBJ1-6, the V gene TRBV12-3 or TRBV12-4; D unresolved. The CDR3 protein is CASSLADNSPLHF. In DNA form, the CDR3 reads TGTGCCAGCAGTTTGGCGGATAATTCACCCCTCCACTTT.